The rows below give T cell receptor beta chains drawn from one sample of a study of cytomegalovirus exposure and HLA in healthy donors. Libraries were prepared by immunoSEQ multiplex PCR; TCRdb keeps only in-frame clonotypes and omits some of them. The sample has approximately 170,000 clones, approximately 84% seen once. Sequenced sample: PBMCs. Receptors originate from a woman aged 45-65 years in good health and CMV-seropositive. CDR3s leave out the opening cysteine and the closing phenylalanine or tryptophan. Each record gives: J gene, CDR3 length, V gene, clone size, CDR3 protein. Where a row states a size, it is once, few, many or the class of an expanded clone; other rows omit it.

J gene: TRBJ1-3; CDR3 length: 12; V gene: TRBV6-5; clone size: NA; CDR3 protein: ASSSNIQGNTIY
J gene: TRBJ1-5; CDR3 length: 13; V gene: TRBV2; clone size: NA; CDR3 protein: ASSTRVNSNQPQH
J gene: TRBJ2-1; CDR3 length: 10; V gene: TRBV7-2; clone size: NA; CDR3 protein: ASSFNYNEQF
J gene: TRBJ1-1; CDR3 length: 13; V gene: TRBV15; clone size: NA; CDR3 protein: ATSVQGRANTEAF
J gene: TRBJ2-1; CDR3 length: 13; V gene: TRBV29-1; clone size: NA; CDR3 protein: SVAAGGPPYNEQF
J gene: TRBJ2-7; CDR3 length: 12; V gene: TRBV4-2; clone size: few; CDR3 protein: ASSQELAVYEQY
J gene: TRBJ1-2; CDR3 length: 12; V gene: TRBV28; clone size: NA; CDR3 protein: ASSLSGDYSRYT
J gene: TRBJ2-3; CDR3 length: 12; V gene: TRBV29-1; clone size: NA; CDR3 protein: SVGTSGGADTQY
J gene: TRBJ1-5; CDR3 length: 13; V gene: TRBV5-8; clone size: NA; CDR3 protein: ASSLAQGSNQPQH
J gene: TRBJ2-3; CDR3 length: 13; V gene: TRBV7-3; clone size: once; CDR3 protein: ASSPRGGAPDTQY
J gene: TRBJ2-1; CDR3 length: 13; V gene: TRBV7-9; clone size: NA; CDR3 protein: ASSLMGGGGNEQF
J gene: TRBJ2-3; CDR3 length: 12; V gene: TRBV7-2; clone size: NA; CDR3 protein: ASSFQRGTDTQY
J gene: TRBJ1-1; CDR3 length: 12; V gene: TRBV5-1; clone size: NA; CDR3 protein: ASSLTGSDTEAF
J gene: TRBJ1-6; CDR3 length: 12; V gene: TRBV27; clone size: NA; CDR3 protein: ASSSDRGGSPLH
J gene: TRBJ2-3; CDR3 length: 18; V gene: TRBV27; clone size: NA; CDR3 protein: ASSLLPWSGGVSSTDTQY
J gene: TRBJ1-6; CDR3 length: 15; V gene: TRBV7-2; clone size: NA; CDR3 protein: ASSRLGGVPINSPLH
J gene: TRBJ2-3; CDR3 length: 13; V gene: TRBV7-2; clone size: NA; CDR3 protein: ASSSLAASTDTQY
J gene: TRBJ1-2; CDR3 length: 13; V gene: TRBV4-3; clone size: NA; CDR3 protein: ASSQARTEAYGYT
J gene: TRBJ2-2; CDR3 length: 13; V gene: TRBV30; clone size: NA; CDR3 protein: AWGPPEEVTGELF
J gene: TRBJ1-1; CDR3 length: 13; V gene: TRBV9; clone size: NA; CDR3 protein: ASSVGPGLNTEAF
J gene: TRBJ2-1; CDR3 length: 13; V gene: TRBV7-9; clone size: NA; CDR3 protein: ASSDPGLVIDEQF
J gene: TRBJ2-7; CDR3 length: 10; V gene: TRBV7-2; clone size: NA; CDR3 protein: ASSAQGYEQY
J gene: TRBJ1-2; CDR3 length: 11; V gene: TRBV18; clone size: NA; CDR3 protein: ASSPAGEHGYT
J gene: TRBJ2-1; CDR3 length: 11; V gene: TRBV27; clone size: NA; CDR3 protein: ASSPYSYNEQF
J gene: TRBJ1-1; CDR3 length: 13; V gene: TRBV7-9; clone size: NA; CDR3 protein: ASSSDESGKTEAF
J gene: TRBJ1-6; CDR3 length: 14; V gene: TRBV15; clone size: NA; CDR3 protein: ATSRDQGQGNSPLH
J gene: TRBJ1-1; CDR3 length: 13; V gene: TRBV10-2; clone size: NA; CDR3 protein: ASSDRKDTNTEAF